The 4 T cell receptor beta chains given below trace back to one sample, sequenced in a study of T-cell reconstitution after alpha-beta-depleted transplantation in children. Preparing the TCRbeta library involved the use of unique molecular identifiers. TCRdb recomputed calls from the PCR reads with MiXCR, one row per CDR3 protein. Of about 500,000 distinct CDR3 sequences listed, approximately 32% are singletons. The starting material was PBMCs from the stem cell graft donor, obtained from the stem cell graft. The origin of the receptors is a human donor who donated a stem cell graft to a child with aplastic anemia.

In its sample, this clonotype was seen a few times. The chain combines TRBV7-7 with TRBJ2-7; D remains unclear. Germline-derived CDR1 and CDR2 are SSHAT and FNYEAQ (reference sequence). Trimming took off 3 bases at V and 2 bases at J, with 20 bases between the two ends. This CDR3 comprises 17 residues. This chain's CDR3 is CASSFGQDLGIAYEQYV. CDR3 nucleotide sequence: TGTGCCAGCAGCTTTGGCCAAGATCTTGGGATCGCCTACGAGCAGTACGTC.

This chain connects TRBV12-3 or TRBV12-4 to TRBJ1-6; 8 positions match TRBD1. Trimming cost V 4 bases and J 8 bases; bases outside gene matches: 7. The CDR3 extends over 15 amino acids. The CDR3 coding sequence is TGTGCCAGCAGTTACAGGGGGATGGGATATTCACCCCTCCACTTT. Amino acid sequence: CASSYRGMGYSPLHF.

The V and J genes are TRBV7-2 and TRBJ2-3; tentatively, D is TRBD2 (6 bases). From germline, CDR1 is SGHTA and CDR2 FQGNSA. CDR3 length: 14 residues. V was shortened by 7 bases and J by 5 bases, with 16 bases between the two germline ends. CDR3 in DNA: TGTGCCAGCACCCGCTGGAGGGCCGAAGATACGCAGTATTTT. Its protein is CASTRWRAEDTQYF.

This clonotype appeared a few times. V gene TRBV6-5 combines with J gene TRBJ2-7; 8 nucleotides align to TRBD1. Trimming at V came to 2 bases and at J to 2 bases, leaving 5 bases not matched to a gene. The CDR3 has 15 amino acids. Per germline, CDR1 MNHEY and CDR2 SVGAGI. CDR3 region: CASSYGDRPPYEQYF. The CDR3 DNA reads TGTGCCAGCAGTTACGGGGACAGGCCTCCCTACGAGCAGTACTTC.